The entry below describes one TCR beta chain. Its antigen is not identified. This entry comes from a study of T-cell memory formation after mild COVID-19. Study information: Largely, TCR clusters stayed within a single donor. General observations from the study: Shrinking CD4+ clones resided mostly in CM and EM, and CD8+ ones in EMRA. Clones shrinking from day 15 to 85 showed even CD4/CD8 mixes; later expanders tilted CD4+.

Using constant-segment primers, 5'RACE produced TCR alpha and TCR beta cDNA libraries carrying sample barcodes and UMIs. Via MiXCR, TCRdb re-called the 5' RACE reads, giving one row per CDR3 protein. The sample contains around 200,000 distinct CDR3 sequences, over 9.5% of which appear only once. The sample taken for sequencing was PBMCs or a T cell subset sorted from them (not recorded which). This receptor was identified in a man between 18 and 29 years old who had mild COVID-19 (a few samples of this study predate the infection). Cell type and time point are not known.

The CDR3 DNA sequence: TGTGCCAGCAGCCGGGGGGCGAGCTCCTACAATGAGCAGTTCTTC. Translated: CASSRGASSYNEQFF. This chain connects TRBV7-9 to TRBJ2-1, with D possibly being TRBD2 (7 bases). Trimming removed 5 bases from V and 0 bases from J, with 11 bases in between. The CDR3 contains 15 residues. In germline, CDR1 is SEHNR, CDR2 FQNEAQ (reference sequence).